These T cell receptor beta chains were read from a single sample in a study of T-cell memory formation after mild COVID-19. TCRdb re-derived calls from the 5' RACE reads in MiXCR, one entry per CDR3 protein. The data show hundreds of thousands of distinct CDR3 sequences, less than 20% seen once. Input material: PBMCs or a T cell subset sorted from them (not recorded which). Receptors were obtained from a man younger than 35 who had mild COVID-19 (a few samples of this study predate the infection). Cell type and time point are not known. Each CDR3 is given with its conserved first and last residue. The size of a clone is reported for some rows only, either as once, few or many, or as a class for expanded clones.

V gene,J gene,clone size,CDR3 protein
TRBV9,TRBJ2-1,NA,CASSVGEAAYNEQFF
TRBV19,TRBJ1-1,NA,CATRGRGVSTEAFF
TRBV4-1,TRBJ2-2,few,CASSQVILAGELFF
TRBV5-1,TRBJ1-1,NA,CASSPRQVDTEAFF
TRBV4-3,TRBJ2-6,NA,CASSHSLDTGGSGANVLTF
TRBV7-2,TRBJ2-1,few,CASSLAGDRVFF
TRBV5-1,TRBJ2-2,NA,CASSTSGGPNTGELFF
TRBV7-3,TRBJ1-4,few,CASSGNRATNEKLFF
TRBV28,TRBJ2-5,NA,CASSLPGTQETQYF
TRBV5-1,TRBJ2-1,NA,CASSLGARGEQFF
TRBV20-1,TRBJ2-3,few,CSASSSQRTSVTDTQYF
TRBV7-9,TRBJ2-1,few,CASSLAVGAGEQFF
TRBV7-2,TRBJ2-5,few,CASSFQGTEETQYF
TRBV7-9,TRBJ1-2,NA,CASSNLQGRYGYTF
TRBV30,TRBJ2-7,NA,CAWGQAYEQYF
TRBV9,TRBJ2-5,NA,CASSPETGGIQETQYF
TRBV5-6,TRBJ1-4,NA,CASSLGGYNEKLFF
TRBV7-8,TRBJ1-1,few,CASSPRAGENTEAFF
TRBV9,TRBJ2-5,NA,CASSVGQGRQETQYF
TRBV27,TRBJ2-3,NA,CASSPRISTDTQYF
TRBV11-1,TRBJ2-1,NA,CASSSAGLANEQFF
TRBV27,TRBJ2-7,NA,CASRFREGQGLYEQYF
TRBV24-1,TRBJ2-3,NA,CATSDASGPADTQYF
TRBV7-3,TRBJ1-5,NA,CASSFISGERVNQPQHF
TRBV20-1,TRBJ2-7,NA,CSARIGTAGAYEQYF
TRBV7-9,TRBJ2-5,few,CAKNPITDPYQETQYF
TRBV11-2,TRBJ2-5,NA,CASSLEVPRRAETQYF
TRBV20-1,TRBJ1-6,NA,CSATDGLALHF
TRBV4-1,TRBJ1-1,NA,CASSQMTDYRTEAFF
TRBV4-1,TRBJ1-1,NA,CASSQSTTGTLNTEAFF
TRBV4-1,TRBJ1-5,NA,CASSQNTGFSNQPQHF